This T cell receptor beta chain was recovered during a study of lymphopenia after photon versus proton radiotherapy. Whole-study findings and limits: Under photons, naive T cells and diversity fell while effector/memory populations rose. In patients who died, overall survival fell as post-nadir TCR diversity dropped more. Oligoclonal CD8+ Temra expansion after nadir drove photon patients' diversity drop.

Notes on this clone: Its specificity is not known.

The table came from immunoSEQ multiplex PCR; TCRdb's copy has only in-frame clones and leaves some out. The sample includes fewer than 70,000 clones, about 87% of them seen just once. Germline-derived CDR1 and CDR2 are MNHNY and SVGAGI (reference sequence). The CDR3 loop spans 15 amino acids. The V gene lost 2 bases and the J gene lost 1 base, with 11 bases spanning the gap. This TCR came from a man of 80 years or more with esophageal cancer. The chain uses TRBV6-6 and TRBJ2-5; TRBD2 is a possible D gene (5 bases). The starting material was peripheral blood, obtained from a patient treated with proton-based radiotherapy. CDR3 nucleotides: TGTGCCAGCAGTTACCCGATGGGGAGCCAAGAGACCCAGTACTTC. Its translation: CASSYPMGSQETQYF.